This T cell receptor beta chain was profiled in a study of beta chain features in type 1 diabetes. Across the whole study: When patients were set against healthy donors, age, gender and cell yields were similar. Study results and limitations: The study found moderately but significantly shorter TCRB CDR3s in all four CD4+ subsets of Type 1 diabetes patients.

Investigators reverse transcribed all isolated RNA, so they sequenced expressed TCRB transcripts. Clones were sequenced by immunoSEQ multiplex PCR, and TCRdb holds only the in-frame ones, with some missing. The table lists hundreds of thousands of clones, roughly an eighth of them singletons, with about 0.01% in the top ten. A word on this clone: Its antigen is undetermined.

CDR3 size: 14 residues. CDR1 GTSNPN and CDR2 SVGIG come from the germline V gene (reference sequence). With 2 bases clipped from V and 2 bases from J, the junction kept 2 bases outside the gene matches. This clonotype was obtained from a woman in her late teens or twenties with type 1 diabetes. The sample consisted of naive CD4+ T cells from blood. The V and J genes are TRBV30 and TRBJ1-5, with 8 bases aligning to TRBD1. The CDR3 bases are TGTGCCTGGAGTCCGGACAGGGGCAATCAGCCCCAGCATTTT. Encoded protein: CAWSPDRGNQPQHF.